This section outlines one TCR beta chain sequence together with its context. Its target is unknown. The data derive from a study of CD8 T cell repertoires and HIV-1 epitope variants. Overall study context: T cells were stimulated with Twenty-five Gag and Nef peptides separately. Control wells had CMV/EBV/flu peptides, negative Ebola AY9, or no peptide.

The repertoire was sequenced with immunoSEQ multiplex PCR; TCRdb's copy has only in-frame clones and lacks some. Found here are a few thousand clones, about 66% of them singletons; the top ten hold roughly 45%. This CDR3 contains 14 residues. Trimming removed 5 bases from V and 2 bases from J, with 13 bases in between. CDR1 MNHEY and CDR2 SVGAGI come from the germline V gene. Study-wide points: The assay identified only TCR beta chains of antigen-proliferating T cells.

The TCR originated in a male donor with HIV. The chain links TRBV6-5 to TRBJ2-7; D is perhaps TRBD1 (5 bases). The sample taken for sequencing was cultured CD8+ T cells derived from PBMCs. Here the CDR3 reads CASSPSWGTYEQYF. The CDR3 nucleotides are TGTGCCAGCAGTCCCTCCTGGGGCACCTACGAGCAGTACTTC.